A single sample gave rise to the 30 T cell receptor beta chains below, sequenced in a study of cytomegalovirus exposure and HLA in healthy donors. PCR employed 60 Vbeta and 13 Jbeta primers. The repertoire was sequenced with immunoSEQ multiplex PCR; TCRdb's copy has only in-frame clones and lacks some. The data show 120,000 or so clones, with around 82% seen just once and roughly 11% held by the top ten. The source material was PBMCs. These receptors originate from a man aged 25 to 40 in good health and CMV-seropositive.

This chain connects TRBV10-1 to TRBJ1-2; TRBD1 aligns across 8 bases. CDR1 and CDR2 (germline): WNHNN, SYGVQD (reference sequence). This CDR3 has 13 residues. The junction had 6 bases not matched to a gene; V was cut back by 6 bases and J by 6 bases. The CDR3: CASSFDRGDGYTF. The CDR3 DNA reads as TGCGCCAGCAGCTTTGACAGGGGTGATGGCTACACCTTC.

The chain joins TRBV30 to TRBJ2-7; the D gene is possibly TRBD1 (5 bases). The CDR3 sequence is 11 residues long. Germline CDR1 GTSNPN, CDR2 SVGIG (reference sequence). V lost 4 bases and J lost 4, with 8 bases in between. In DNA, the CDR3 is TGTGCCTGGACAGGGCGGTACGAGCAGTACTTC. It yields the protein CAWTGRYEQYF.

The V and J genes are TRBV27 and TRBJ2-7; TRBD1 is a possible D gene (7 bases). Trimming took 5 bases from V and 2 from J, leaving 16 bases between them. CDR3 size: 15 residues. The germline V gene encodes CDR1 MNHEY and CDR2 SMNVEV (reference sequence). CDR3 nucleotides: TGTGCCAGCAGTGCCCGAGGAGGGACAGCCTACGAGCAGTACTTC. It codes for CASSARGGTAYEQYF.

A single count supports this clone. The CDR3 here is CATGLRGEQYF. CDR3 DNA: TGTGCCACCGGACTTAGGGGGGAGCAGTACTTC. J is TRBJ2-7 and V is TRBV27, with D tentatively TRBD1 (6 bases). Looked up from germline, CDR1 is MNHEY and CDR2 is SMNVEV (reference sequence). Deletions cut 10 bases from V and 7 bases from J, with 14 bases between. This CDR3 is 11 amino acids long.

The chain carries TRBV10-3 and TRBJ2-7, with a possible D match to TRBD2 (5 bases). V gave up 3 bases and J gave up 0 bases, with 6 bases separating them. The CDR3 totals 13 residues. The germline gives CDR1 ENHRY, CDR2 SYGVKD. The CDR3: CAISDGGSYEQYF. The DNA for the CDR3 is TGTGCCATCAGTGACGGAGGCTCCTACGAGCAGTACTTC.

V and J are TRBV18 and TRBJ2-7; D is uncertain. CDR1 and CDR2 from the germline V gene are KGHSH and LQKENI. The CDR3 loop spans 14 amino acids. With 3 bases removed from V and 0 bases from J, the gap between germline ends came to 9 bases. The CDR3 nucleotides are TGTGCCAGCTCACCGGCAGTAACCTCCTACGAGCAGTACTTC. Protein product: CASSPAVTSYEQYF. The complete variable domain, with remaining parts taken from reference TRBV18 and TRBJ2-7, reads NAGVMQNPRHLVRRRGQEARLRCSPMKGHSHVYWYRQLPEEGLKFMVYLQKENIIDESGMPKERFSAEFPKEGPSILRIQQVVRGDSAAYFCASSPAVTSYEQYFGPGTRLTVT.

This clone appeared once. The chain uses TRBV5-1 and TRBJ2-3, with 10 bases matching TRBD1. The CDR3 consists of 14 residues. Germline V CDR1 and CDR2: SGHRS, YFSETQ. V shed 4 bases, J shed 6 bases, and the junction held 5 bases outside the gene matches. CDR3: CASSRDRGLDTQYF. In DNA form, the CDR3 reads TGCGCCAGCAGCCGGGACAGGGGATTGGATACGCAGTATTTT.

The V and J genes are TRBV5-1 and TRBJ1-3, with D possibly matching TRBD1 (6 bases). Looked up from germline, CDR1 is SGHRS and CDR2 is YFSETQ. This CDR3 is 16 amino acids long. V lost 1 base and J 2 bases, leaving 13 bases between the germline ends. The CDR3 sequence is CASSLTRTEAGNTIYF. The CDR3 bases are TGCGCCAGCAGCTTGACCCGGACAGAAGCTGGAAACACCATATATTTT.

CDR3 in DNA: TGTGCCAGCAGTTTGTTTGCAGGGGCGACTGAAGCTTTCTTT. It translates to CASSLFAGATEAFF. This chain joins TRBV27 and TRBJ1-1; possibly TRBD1 for D (6 bases). The CDR3 length is 14 residues. Trimming took 3 bases from V and 5 from J, leaving 13 bases between them. Germline CDR1 MNHEY, CDR2 SMNVEV (reference sequence).

This clone was seen only once. The chain uses TRBV9 and TRBJ2-2, with 9 bases matching TRBD1. Germline loops: CDR1 SGDLS, CDR2 YYNGEE. V lost 1 base to trimming and J lost 3 bases; unmatched junction nucleotides: 1. This CDR3 has 15 amino acids. CDR3 region: CASSVRTGDTGELFF. DNA for the CDR3: TGTGCCAGCAGCGTAAGGACAGGGGACACCGGGGAGCTGTTTTTT.

This chain connects TRBV11-2 to TRBJ2-7; 10 positions match TRBD1. Trimming at V came to 1 base and at J to 4 bases, leaving 1 base not matched to a gene. Germline V gene sequence: CDR1 SGHAT, CDR2 FQNNGV. CDR3 length: 14 amino acids. CDR3 in DNA: TGTGCCAGCAGCTTAGGACAGGGGGCTTACGAGCAGTACTTC. Residues: CASSLGQGAYEQYF.

This clone was counted between two and nine times. The chain has TRBV5-1 and TRBJ2-7, with D tentatively TRBD1 (6 bases). Germline CDR1 reads SGHRS; CDR2 reads YFSETQ. Trimming removed 4 bases at V and 0 bases at J, with 14 bases between. CDR3 length: 15 residues. The CDR3 spells CASSPGWGLSYEQYF. The CDR3 nucleotides are TGCGCCAGCAGCCCGGGGTGGGGGCTCTCCTACGAGCAGTACTTC.

The CDR3 region has the DNA TGTGCCAGCAGTGAACCCCCCCGGAGCCAGTTCTTC. Translation gives CASSEPPRSQFF. This rearrangement joins TRBV6-1 to TRBJ2-1; no definite D call. V was shortened by 2 bases and J by 13 bases, with 12 bases between the two germline ends. The CDR3 length is 12 residues. In germline, CDR1 is MNHNS, CDR2 SASEGT.

Written as DNA, the CDR3 is TGTGCCAGCAGTGAACTGGCGGGAGGTTACAATGAGCAGTTCTTC. This encodes CASSELAGGYNEQFF. V gene TRBV6-1 combines with J gene TRBJ2-1; 8 bases are shared with TRBD2. The junction had 4 bases not matched to a gene; V was cut back by 2 bases and J by 4 bases. The CDR3 length is 15 residues. Per the germline V gene, CDR1 is MNHNS and CDR2 is SASEGT.

In this sample, this clone turned up once. The CDR3 here is CASRGETGNEQFF. The CDR3 nucleotides are TGTGCCAGTCGGGGAGAAACCGGCAATGAGCAGTTCTTC. This chain uses TRBV2 with TRBJ2-1; D is possibly TRBD2 (5 bases). There are 13 residues in the CDR3. Germline V gene data show CDR1 as SNHLY and CDR2 as FYNNEI. Trimming left V 9 bases short and J 6 bases short, with 15 bases between.

The V gene is TRBV5-1, the J gene TRBJ2-7; 8 bases align to TRBD2. Germline-derived CDR1 and CDR2 are SGHRS and YFSETQ. The V segment lost 4 bases and the J segment 6 bases; nucleotides outside the gene matches: 3. The length of the CDR3 is 12 residues. In DNA form, the CDR3 reads TGCGCCAGCAGCCGCCGGGGGGGCGAGCAGTACTTC. Its translation: CASSRRGGEQYF.

This chain joins TRBV6-5 and TRBJ2-5; tentative D call: TRBD2 (6 bases). Germline CDR1 and CDR2: MNHEY and SVGAGI. The CDR3 extends over 14 amino acids. V gave up 6 bases and J gave up 0 bases, with 11 bases separating them. Here the CDR3 DNA reads TGTGCCAGCAGCCTTCGCGGGAACCAAGAGACCCAGTACTTC. This gives the protein CASSLRGNQETQYF.

The chain links TRBV21-1 to TRBJ2-5; TRBD1 was called by the table and not checked on the DNA. TRBV21-1 is marked as a pseudogene. CDR3 length: 16 amino acids. CDR3 region: CASSTGGTGRSETQYF. In DNA form, the CDR3 reads TGTGCCAGCAGTACTGGGGGGACAGGGAGGTCTGAGACCCAGTACTTC.

This chain connects TRBV29-1 to TRBJ1-2; D gene uncertain. This CDR3 has 15 residues. Germline CDR1 SQVTM, CDR2 ANQGSEA. Trimming stripped 7 bases from V and 7 bases from J, with 25 bases between. The CDR3, as DNA: TGCAGCGCTAGGCCCACCGGAATATCATCGGGTGGCTACACCTTC. Translating gives CSARPTGISSGGYTF.

The J gene is TRBJ2-1, the V gene TRBV27, with TRBD2 identical over 7 bases. CDR3 length equals 16 residues. Trimming at V came to 5 bases and at J to 2 bases, leaving 9 bases not matched to a gene. Germline V gene data show CDR1 as MNHEY and CDR2 as SMNVEV (reference sequence). This CDR3 reads CASSILSGNTYNEQFF. CDR3 DNA sequence: TGTGCCAGCAGTATTCTGAGCGGGAACACCTACAATGAGCAGTTCTTC.

Concerning this clone itself: One junction end disagrees with the germline gene, perhaps due to a read error. The chain combines TRBV7-7 with TRBJ2-5; TRBD2 is a possible D gene (5 bases). Per the germline V gene, CDR1 is SSHAT and CDR2 is FNYEAQ (reference sequence). The CDR3 spans 13 residues. Here the CDR3 DNA reads TGTGCTAGCAGCCTTCGGGGTGAAGAGACCCAGTACTTC. Protein: CASSLRGEETQYF.

This chain uses TRBV7-2 with TRBJ2-1; the match to TRBD2 covers 10 bases. The CDR3 has 18 amino acids. Losses at the gene ends were 1 base for V and 1 base for J; bases not matched to a gene: 7. Per the germline V gene, CDR1 is SGHTA and CDR2 is FQGNSA. Here the CDR3 DNA reads TGTGCCAGCAGCTTAGTGCCTAGCGGGAGTGGGTCCTACAATGAGCAGTTCTTC. Translation gives CASSLVPSGSGSYNEQFF.

In regard to this clone: Mismatch with germline at one junction end may stem from a read error. The V call is TRBV15, the J call TRBJ1-5; TRBD1 matches 7 bases. Germline lookup yields CDR1 LNHNV and CDR2 YYDKDF (reference sequence). This CDR3 region has 14 residues. CDR3: CATSRGDSSQPQHF. The CDR3 DNA reads as TGTGCCACCAGCAGAGGGGACAGCAGTCAGCCCCAGCATTTT. Full variable domain (remainder filled in from reference TRBV15 and TRBJ1-5): DAMVIQNPRYQVTQFGKPVTLSCSQTLNHNVMYWYQQKSSQAPKLLFHYYDKDFNNEADTPDNFQSRRPNTSFCFLDIRSPGLGDTAMYLCATSRGDSSQPQHFGDGTRLSIL.

This clone was detected once. The rearrangement joins TRBV27 to TRBJ2-5; 7 bases agree with TRBD1. Germline CDR1 MNHEY, CDR2 SMNVEV (reference sequence). The CDR3 is 14 amino acids. With V trimmed by 2 bases and J by 2 bases, 2 bases remained unmatched. The CDR3 bases are TGTGCCAGCAGTTTAGGGGGACAGCAAGAGACCCAGTACTTC. This codes for CASSLGGQQETQYF.

V gene TRBV5-3 combines with J gene TRBJ1-2, with a tentative D call TRBD1 (5 bases). TRBV5-3 is reported as an ORF; its role is uncertain. CDR3 length: 17 amino acids. V lost 10 bases and J 5 bases, leaving 30 bases between the germline ends. The CDR3 loop reads CAQKIKAGDGITYGYTF. CDR3 nucleotides: TGTGCCCAGAAAATCAAAGCGGGGGATGGAATAACTTATGGCTACACCTTC.

This clone was observed a handful of times. The CDR3 sequence: CASSPDYPDTQYF. CDR3 coding DNA: TGTGCCAGCAGCCCGGACTACCCAGATACGCAGTATTTT. The chain has TRBV5-4 and TRBJ2-3; a weak D match, TRBD2 (6 bases). The CDR3 has 13 amino acids. The germline V and J ends were trimmed by 4 bases and 4 bases, with 10 bases remaining between them. Looked up from germline, CDR1 is SGHNT and CDR2 is YYREEE (reference sequence). Drawing the rest from reference TRBV5-4 and TRBJ2-3, the complete variable domain is ETGVTQSPTHLIKTRGQQVTLRCSSQSGHNTVSWYQQALGQGPQFIFQYYREEENGRGNFPPRFSGLQFPNYSSELNVNALELDDSALYLCASSPDYPDTQYFGPGTRLTVL.

The V gene is TRBV7-3, the J gene TRBJ2-7, with D unresolved. V was shortened by 5 bases and J by 0 bases, with 11 bases between the two germline ends. This CDR3 has 14 residues. Germline V CDR1 and CDR2: SGHTA, FQGTGA. The CDR3: CASSPQASSYEQYF. The CDR3 bases are TGTGCCAGCAGCCCCCAAGCGTCCTCCTACGAGCAGTACTTC.

The CDR3 region has the DNA TGTGCCAGCAGCCGACTAGCGGGAGTGGATGAGCAGTTCTTC. This encodes CASSRLAGVDEQFF. The chain carries TRBV2 and TRBJ2-1, with 12 positions matching TRBD2. After removal of 6 bases from V and 8 bases from J, the junction contained 5 bases not matched to a gene. There are 14 residues in the CDR3. CDR1 is SNHLY, CDR2 FYNNEI, per germline.

The V and J genes are TRBV5-1 and TRBJ1-2, with 7 nucleotides matching TRBD1. The V gene end was trimmed by 4 bases and the J gene end by 2 bases; junction bases not matched to a gene: 2. The CDR3 is 13 residues long. CDR1 is SGHRS, CDR2 YFSETQ, per germline. The CDR3 DNA reads as TGCGCCAGCAGCGGGGGACAGAACTATGGCTACACCTTC. Protein product: CASSGGQNYGYTF.

This clone was detected a few times. The rearrangement joins TRBV19 to TRBJ2-3, with a possible D match to TRBD1 (6 bases). V gave up 6 bases and J gave up 3 bases, with 13 bases separating them. This CDR3 is built from 14 residues. In germline, CDR1 is LNHDA, CDR2 SQIVND (reference sequence). This CDR3 reads CASRSGGGTDTQYF. The CDR3 DNA sequence: TGTGCCAGTAGGAGTGGGGGCGGGACAGATACGCAGTATTTT.